These 13 T cell receptor beta chains were all obtained from the same sample, sequenced in a study of identical twins. TCRdb reanalysed the 5' RACE reads using MiXCR and keeps one entry per CDR3 protein. The table shows under 300,000 distinct CDR3 sequences, with approximately 8.3% occurring only once. This sample also belongs to another study, concerning yellow fever vaccine responses in identical twins.

Input material: CD8+ T cells sorted from blood. The receptors shown here come from a woman between 18 and 29 years old in good health.

The V call is TRBV27, the J call TRBJ2-1, with 12 bases matching TRBD2. This CDR3 is 17 amino acids long. Losses at the gene ends were 6 bases for V and 6 bases for J; bases not matched to a gene: 12. Germline V gene data show CDR1 as MNHEY and CDR2 as SMNVEV (reference sequence). The CDR3 DNA reads TGTGCCAGCAGCCATCTCCCCGGACTAGCGGGAATCAATGAGCAGTTCTTC. Translating it yields CASSHLPGLAGINEQFF.

The chain joins TRBV28 to TRBJ1-1; D may be TRBD1 (5 bases). V lost 4 bases and J 2 bases, leaving 8 bases between the germline ends. This CDR3 has 13 amino acids. Per the germline V gene, CDR1 is MDHEN and CDR2 is SYDVKM. The DNA for the CDR3 is TGTGCCAGCAGTTCCGACAGTAACACTGAAGCTTTCTTT. As protein: CASSSDSNTEAFF. The whole variable domain, remainder taken from reference TRBV28 and TRBJ1-1, is DVKVTQSSRYLVKRTGEKVFLECVQDMDHENMFWYRQDPGLGLRLIYFSYDVKMKEKGDIPEGYSVSREKKERFSLILESASTNQTSMYLCASSSDSNTEAFFGQGTRLTVV.

The V gene is TRBV20-1, the J gene TRBJ2-7, with a possible D match to TRBD2 (6 bases). The V gene lost 3 bases and the J gene lost 0 bases, with 12 bases spanning the gap. Looked up from germline, CDR1 is DFQATT and CDR2 is SNEGSKA (reference sequence). The CDR3 is 14 amino acids. The CDR3 loop reads CSASWASDSYEQYF. The CDR3 coding sequence is TGCAGTGCTAGTTGGGCTAGCGACTCCTACGAGCAGTACTTC.

This clonotype was recorded many times. This chain joins TRBV6-4 and TRBJ1-1; D not resolved. The CDR3 has 13 residues. CDR1 MRHNA and CDR2 SNTAGT come from the germline V gene. Trimming removed 2 bases at V and 2 bases at J, with 6 bases between. CDR3 amino acids: CASSDRANTEAFF. Here the CDR3 DNA reads TGTGCCAGCAGTGACAGGGCTAACACTGAAGCTTTCTTT.

The table lists this clonotype with a few counts. The J gene is TRBJ2-2, the V gene TRBV4-3; TRBD2 agrees at 9 bases. J was trimmed by 6 bases and V by 8 bases; bases with no gene match: 19. Per the germline V gene, CDR1 is LGHNA and CDR2 is YSLEER. The CDR3 is made up of 18 amino acids. The CDR3 spells CASQDAGGLTGSSGELFF. Written as DNA, the CDR3 is TGCGCCAGCCAGGACGCGGGAGGGCTCACCGGATCTTCCGGGGAGCTGTTTTTT.

The chain carries TRBV28 and TRBJ2-3; 8 nucleotides line up with TRBD1. CDR1 is MDHEN and CDR2 is SYDVKM in the germline V gene. The CDR3 runs to 16 residues. Unmatched junction bases numbered 12, after V lost 6 bases and J lost 4 bases. Written as DNA, the CDR3 is TGTGCCAGCAGACTTATCAGGGGGCCTTGGCCAGATACGCAGTATTTT. As protein: CASRLIRGPWPDTQYF.

A word on this clonotype: Sequence at one end of the junction differs from germline and may be a read error. V gene TRBV7-7 combines with J gene TRBJ2-1, with D hard to call. The CDR3 has 13 amino acids. Germline CDR1 reads SSHAT; CDR2 reads FNYEAQ (reference sequence). For the CDR3, the DNA is TGTGCTAGCAGCTTAGGATACGGCAATGAGCAGTTCTTC. This sequence encodes CASSLGYGNEQFF.

The gene calls are TRBV9 and TRBJ2-1, with 8 bases aligning to TRBD2. The J segment lost 4 bases and the V segment lost 4 bases, leaving 7 bases of the junction unmatched. Germline V CDR1 and CDR2: SGDLS, YYNGEE. The length of the CDR3 is 15 residues. CDR3 sequence: CASSQPGGPYNEQFF. In DNA form, the CDR3 reads TGTGCCAGCAGCCAACCGGGAGGGCCATACAATGAGCAGTTCTTC.

This clonotype was recorded a few times. The CDR3 sequence: CASSLSRSNEQYF. The CDR3, as DNA: TGTGCCAGCAGTTTATCGCGAAGCAACGAGCAGTACTTC. This sequence joins TRBV27 and TRBJ2-7; D not resolved. The ends were cut back, 0 bases at V and 5 bases at J, with 8 bases in the middle. Germline CDR1 and CDR2: MNHEY and SMNVEV (reference sequence). The CDR3 contains 13 residues.

The V gene is TRBV19, the J gene TRBJ2-1, with 10 bases matching TRBD2. CDR1 LNHDA and CDR2 SQIVND come from the germline V gene (reference sequence). The CDR3 spans 15 residues. Trimming took 6 bases from V and 3 from J; bases not matched to a gene: 5. The CDR3 is CASSILAGNYNEQFF. The CDR3 region has the DNA TGTGCCAGTAGCATACTAGCGGGAAACTACAATGAGCAGTTCTTC.

This clonotype was counted at least ten times. The V gene is TRBV6-1, the J gene TRBJ1-6, with TRBD1 matching over 10 bases. The V segment lost 6 bases and the J segment 13 bases; nucleotides outside the gene matches: 12. The CDR3 spans 15 residues. Germline CDR1 MNHNS, CDR2 SASEGT. This CDR3 is CASSGGQGPSHPLHF. CDR3 nucleotides: TGTGCCAGCAGCGGGGGACAGGGGCCCTCTCATCCCCTCCACTTT.

This clonotype showed up many times. V gene TRBV6-5 combines with J gene TRBJ1-1; D might be TRBD1 (5 bases). This CDR3 spans 15 amino acids. The V end was cut by 4 bases, the J end by 5 bases, with 17 bases between. The V gene's germline CDR1 is MNHEY and CDR2 SVGAGI. CDR3 nucleotide sequence: TGTGCCAGCAGTTTCTCTGGGACGTTGGGGACTGAAGCTTTCTTT. This sequence encodes CASSFSGTLGTEAFF.

Written as DNA, the CDR3 is TGTGCCAGCAGCTTATCACTAGCGGGAGAATCCTACAATGAGCAGTTCTTC. Protein: CASSLSLAGESYNEQFF. The V call is TRBV11-2, the J call TRBJ2-1, with 11 bases aligning to TRBD2. Germline V CDR1 and CDR2: SGHAT, FQNNGV. This CDR3 region has 17 residues. With 2 bases clipped from V and 1 base from J, the junction kept 4 bases outside the gene matches.